The rows below give T cell receptor beta chains drawn from one sample of a study of neoadjuvant anti-PD-1 for oral cavity cancer. Measured with immunoSEQ multiplex PCR; TCRdb has only the in-frame clones, and not every one. The sample includes 15,000 to 20,000 clones, roughly three quarters seen only once; the top ten take 2.5% to 3.5%. This sample comprised PBMCs, obtained before nivolumab (anti-PD-1) treatment. The source is a person between 40 and 80 years old with oral cavity squamous cell carcinoma. CDR3s include the opening cysteine and the closing phenylalanine or tryptophan. Fields, in order: CDR3 DNA, CDR3 protein, D gene, clone size, V gene, J gene. D genes are given only for firm matches. Size values are once, few and many counts, or a class for expanded clones, and some rows have none.

TGCAGCGTTGAAGGAGGTCAGCTTGATCTCAATGAGCAGTTCTTC	CSVEGGQLDLNEQFF	NA	NA	TRBV29-1	TRBJ2-1
TGTGCCAGTACCTTTATGGCAGGGGGCAGTGAGCAGTTCTTC	CASTFMAGGSEQFF	TRBD1	NA	TRBV19	TRBJ2-1
TGTGCCAGTATGGGTGGCGTGGTTAGTGAAGCTTTCTTT	CASMGGVVSEAFF	NA	few	TRBV19	TRBJ1-1
TGTGCCAGCAGTGCCAACAGGGGAGGAACCGGGGAGCTGTTTTTT	CASSANRGGTGELFF	NA	NA	TRBV6-4	TRBJ2-2
TGCAGCGTCTGTTCGTTGGGACAGGGTGATTTGGACCAGCATTTT	CSVCSLGQGDLDQHF	TRBD1	once	TRBV29-1	TRBJ1-5
TGTGCCAGCAGTGAAAGGTGGGGGAATGAGCAGTTCTTC	CASSERWGNEQFF	NA	NA	TRBV6-1	TRBJ2-1
TGTGCCAGCAGCTTACTAGCGGGAGTTTCCAATGAGCAGTTCTTC	CASSLLAGVSNEQFF	TRBD2	NA	TRBV5-6	TRBJ2-1
TGTGCCAGCAGTACCGACCAGGTACCGTCCGAGCAGTACTTC	CASSTDQVPSEQYF	NA	NA	TRBV6-5	TRBJ2-7
TGTGCCATCAGTGAGACAGGGGAAAGAAGCGGGGAGCTGTTTTTT	CAISETGERSGELFF	TRBD1	NA	TRBV10-3	TRBJ2-2
TGCAGCGTTGAAAGCTTACACTATGGCTACACCTTC	CSVESLHYGYTF	NA	few	TRBV29-1	TRBJ1-2
TGTGCCAGCAGTTTAGCTCTAAGAGGCCCCCAGCCCCAGCATTTT	CASSLALRGPQPQHF	NA	NA	TRBV27	TRBJ1-5
TGTGCCAGCAGCCCTTCTACCTCTAAGTACGAGCAGTACTTC	CASSPSTSKYEQYF	NA	NA	TRBV5-8	TRBJ2-7
TGTGCCAGCAGTTACTTTTCCAGGAGCACTGAAGCTTTCTTT	CASSYFSRSTEAFF	NA	few	TRBV28	TRBJ1-1
TGTGCCAGTAGTATGGGAAGGGCCGATGGCTACACCTTC	CASSMGRADGYTF	NA	NA	TRBV19	TRBJ1-2
TGTGCCAGCAGCCTTACAGGGCCCTACGAGCAGTACTTC	CASSLTGPYEQYF	NA	NA	TRBV6-5	TRBJ2-7
TGTGCCAGCAGCCAAACGGGACTAGCGGGAGGGACCTCCTACAATGAGCAGTTCTTC	CASSQTGLAGGTSYNEQFF	TRBD2	NA	TRBV4-2	TRBJ2-1
TGTGCCAGCAGTTACGGGGGAAGCACAGATACGCAGTATTTT	CASSYGGSTDTQYF	NA	NA	TRBV6-5	TRBJ2-3
TGTGCCAGCTCATCACAGGGAGCCTACGAGCAGTACTTC	CASSSQGAYEQYF	NA	NA	TRBV6-5	TRBJ2-7
TGTGCCAGCAGCTTACGAACTCCGGCCTACAATGAGCAGTTCTTC	CASSLRTPAYNEQFF	NA	NA	TRBV11-2	TRBJ2-1
TGTGCCAGCAGCCAAGACAGGTTGAACCAAGTTTTCTTT	CASSQDRLNQVFF	NA	NA	TRBV13	TRBJ1-1
TGTGCCAGCAGCTTAAAAGCACCGGGACTAGCGGGAGTGGGGAGGAATGAGCAGTTCTTC	CASSLKAPGLAGVGRNEQFF	TRBD2	NA	TRBV7-6	TRBJ2-1
TGTGCCAGCAGCAGTGGGGGCGGCTACACCTTC	CASSSGGGYTF	NA	NA	TRBV16	TRBJ1-2
TGTGCCAGCAGTTTCCTGGACAGTGTGGAGGGAAACACCATATATTTT	CASSFLDSVEGNTIYF	NA	NA	TRBV28	TRBJ1-3
TGTGCCAGCAGCCCCGGGGGGGTGCAAGAGACCCAGTACTTC	CASSPGGVQETQYF	TRBD2	NA	TRBV5-4	TRBJ2-5
TGTGCCAGCAGCCCCTTTGGCGAGCGATCCCTAGGAAATGAGCAGTTCTTC	CASSPFGERSLGNEQFF	NA	NA	TRBV9	TRBJ2-1
TGTGCCATCAGTGGCGGCTTGGGGCCCAATGAAAAACTGTTTTTT	CAISGGLGPNEKLFF	NA	NA	TRBV10-3	TRBJ1-4
TGTGCCAGCTCACCATCAGGGGTTTCTGTCTATGGCTACACCTTC	CASSPSGVSVYGYTF	NA	once	TRBV18	TRBJ1-2